A single sample is the source of the 27 T cell receptor beta chains below, sequenced in a study of cytomegalovirus exposure and HLA in healthy donors. PCR used 60 Vbeta primers and 13 Jbeta primers. Only in-frame clones appear in the TCRdb table, and some are missing; sequencing was by immunoSEQ multiplex PCR. The sample lists about 120,000 clones; 9.5% were seen once. The sample comprised PBMCs. The receptor source for this set is a man aged 25 to 45 in good health and CMV-seronegative.

This chain joins TRBV5-1 and TRBJ2-7, with 10 positions matching TRBD1. The germline gives CDR1 SGHRS, CDR2 YFSETQ. J lost 2 bases, V lost 4 bases, and 6 bases had no gene match. The CDR3 contains 15 residues. Written as DNA, the CDR3 is TGCGCCAGCAGCCCCGGACAGGGGGGGACCTACGAGCAGTACTTC. Translating it yields CASSPGQGGTYEQYF. The variable domain in full, with the rest retrieved from reference TRBV5-1 and TRBJ2-7, is KAGVTQTPRYLIKTRGQQVTLSCSPISGHRSVSWYQQTPGQGLQFLFEYFSETQRNKGNFPGRFSGRQFSNSRSEMNVSTLELGDSALYLCASSPGQGGTYEQYFGPGTRLTVT.

There are a few counts of this clone. This rearrangement joins TRBV2 to TRBJ2-7; 9 bases are shared with TRBD1. Germline trimming cut 4 bases from V and 2 bases from J; bases unmatched to any gene: 3. Germline values: CDR1 SNHLY, CDR2 FYNNEI. The CDR3 covers 14 residues. The DNA for the CDR3 is TGTGCCAGCAGTGGACAGGGGGTTACCTACGAGCAGTACTTC. Protein product: CASSGQGVTYEQYF.

The chain is built from TRBV7-2 and TRBJ2-3, with a weak D call TRBD2 (5 bases). There are 14 residues in the CDR3. Germline CDR1 is SGHTA and CDR2 is FQGNSA. V lost 5 bases, J lost 1 base, and 10 bases lay in between. This CDR3 reads CASSTPAGTDTQYF. The CDR3 nucleotides are TGTGCCAGCAGCACGCCAGCGGGCACAGATACGCAGTATTTT.

This clone turned up a few times. The rearrangement joins TRBV28 to TRBJ2-1, with a tentative D call TRBD1 (5 bases). The CDR3 sequence is 12 residues long. The V end lost 6 bases, the J end lost 9 bases, and 12 bases lay between the germline ends. The V gene's germline CDR1 is MDHEN and CDR2 SYDVKM. The CDR3 sequence: CASSPPQGEQFF. The CDR3 coding sequence is TGTGCCAGCAGCCCGCCCCAGGGTGAGCAGTTCTTC. Together with reference TRBV28 and TRBJ2-1, the CDR3 gives the full variable domain: DVKVTQSSRYLVKRTGEKVFLECVQDMDHENMFWYRQDPGLGLRLIYFSYDVKMKEKGDIPEGYSVSREKKERFSLILESASTNQTSMYLCASSPPQGEQFFGPGTRLTVL.

The rearrangement joins TRBV15 to TRBJ2-7; D might be TRBD1 (5 bases). CDR1 is LNHNV, CDR2 YYDKDF, per germline (reference sequence). Trimming took 6 bases from V and 1 from J, leaving 7 bases between them. This CDR3 has 12 amino acids. CDR3 DNA: TGTGCCACCAGTGACAGATCCTACGAGCAGTACTTC. It is translated as CATSDRSYEQYF.

This clone was seen only a few times. The V gene is TRBV2, the J gene TRBJ1-2, with 9 bases identical to TRBD1. Germline CDR1 and CDR2: SNHLY and FYNNEI. J lost 2 bases, V lost 5 bases, and 3 bases had no gene match. There are 14 residues in the CDR3. The CDR3, as DNA: TGTGCCAGCAGTCCAGACAGGGGGAACTATGGCTACACCTTC. It yields the protein CASSPDRGNYGYTF.

The V gene is TRBV12-5, the J gene TRBJ2-1; 11 positions match TRBD2. The V gene end was trimmed by 2 bases and the J gene end by 5 bases; junction bases not matched to a gene: 2. The germline V gene encodes CDR1 LGHNT and CDR2 FRNRAP. The CDR3 sequence is 15 residues long. The DNA of the CDR3 is TGTGCTAGTGGTTTGTTACTAGCGGGAGACAATGAGCAGTTCTTC. This translates into CASGLLLAGDNEQFF.

The V call is TRBV7-2, the J call TRBJ1-1; D is unclear. The germline V and J ends were trimmed by 5 bases and 0 bases, with 16 bases remaining between them. Germline V CDR1 and CDR2: SGHTA, FQGNSA. There are 16 residues in the CDR3. CDR3 DNA: TGTGCCAGCAGCCTTCGGTATGGGCCAATGAACACTGAAGCTTTCTTT. It translates to CASSLRYGPMNTEAFF.

This rearrangement joins TRBV30 to TRBJ1-6; D possibly corresponds to TRBD1 (5 bases). V was trimmed by 0 bases and J by 10 bases, leaving 16 bases between them. Germline values: CDR1 GTSNPN, CDR2 SVGIG (reference sequence). The CDR3 is 15 residues long. The CDR3 DNA reads TGTGCCTGGAGTGTACAGTCAGGGCGAACCTCACCCCTCCACTTT. Residues: CAWSVQSGRTSPLHF.

This clone appeared a few times. The chain uses TRBV29-1 and TRBJ2-6; 13 positions match TRBD2. Germline loops: CDR1 SQVTM, CDR2 ANQGSEA. The CDR3 spans 16 residues. After removal of 4 bases from V and 4 bases from J, the junction contained 4 bases not matched to a gene. DNA of the CDR3: TGCAGCGTTGTGGGACTAGCGGGAACCGGGGCCAACGTCCTGACTTTC. It translates to CSVVGLAGTGANVLTF.

This clone was counted a few times. The chain employs TRBV30 and TRBJ2-2; 7 bases agree with TRBD1. Germline V lookup: CDR1 GTSNPN, CDR2 SVGIG (reference sequence). The CDR3 covers 13 residues. With V trimmed by 2 bases and J by 8 bases, 5 bases remained unmatched. DNA of the CDR3: TGTGCCTGGAGTACACAGGGGATGGGGGAGCTGTTTTTT. This codes for CAWSTQGMGELFF.

There are a few counts of this clone. V usage is TRBV18 and J usage is TRBJ2-3; D is unclear. V gave up 2 bases and J gave up 6 bases, with 12 bases separating them. The CDR3 spans 14 residues. The germline V gene has CDR1 KGHSH and CDR2 LQKENI. CDR3 DNA: TGTGCCAGCTCACCAGCTAGTATCACGGATACGCAGTATTTT. Protein product: CASSPASITDTQYF. The variable domain in full, completed from reference TRBV18 and TRBJ2-3, reads NAGVMQNPRHLVRRRGQEARLRCSPMKGHSHVYWYRQLPEEGLKFMVYLQKENIIDESGMPKERFSAEFPKEGPSILRIQQVVRGDSAAYFCASSPASITDTQYFGPGTRLTVL.

The rearrangement uses TRBV5-4 and TRBJ2-7, with a possible D match to TRBD1 (5 bases). CDR3 size: 14 residues. V was shortened by 0 bases and J by 6 bases, with 13 bases between the two germline ends. In germline, CDR1 is SGHNT, CDR2 YYREEE (reference sequence). CDR3 nucleotides: TGTGCCAGCAGCTTGGCTATGTTTGACAGCGAGCAGTACTTC. Amino acids: CASSLAMFDSEQYF.

The genes are TRBV30 and TRBJ2-5, with D perhaps matching TRBD2 (5 bases). The CDR3 consists of 13 residues. Germline loops: CDR1 GTSNPN, CDR2 SVGIG (reference sequence). V was shortened by 8 bases and J by 0 bases, with 13 bases between the two germline ends. The CDR3 coding sequence is TGTGCCACTACCCCGGGAAACCAAGAGACCCAGTACTTC. Protein: CATTPGNQETQYF.

V and J are TRBV4-1 and TRBJ2-5; TRBD1 matches at 8 bases. In germline, CDR1 is MGHRA, CDR2 YSYEKL. There are 14 residues in the CDR3. J lost 5 bases, V lost 3 bases, and 5 bases had no gene match. CDR3 in amino acids: CASSQDRVLETQYF. The CDR3 DNA sequence: TGCGCCAGCAGCCAGGACAGGGTTCTTGAGACCCAGTACTTC.

A few counts support this clone. V is TRBV29-1 and J is TRBJ2-5, with 7 nucleotides matching TRBD2. Unmatched junction bases numbered 10, after V lost 4 bases and J lost 2 bases. Looked up from germline, CDR1 is SQVTM and CDR2 is ANQGSEA. CDR3 length: 15 amino acids. The CDR3, as DNA: TGCAGCGTTGCGGTAATAGCGGGTACACAAGAGACCCAGTACTTC. Its translation: CSVAVIAGTQETQYF.

This clone occurred a few times. This chain joins TRBV18 and TRBJ1-3, with 7 bases matching TRBD1. Trimming cost V 2 bases and J 4 bases; bases outside gene matches: 8. Germline V gives CDR1 KGHSH, CDR2 LQKENI. This CDR3 has 16 amino acids. CDR3 DNA: TGTGCCAGCTCACCATCCAGTAGGGGGCCCGGAAACACCATATATTTT. Translation gives CASSPSSRGPGNTIYF.

In its sample, this clone was seen a few times. DNA for the CDR3: TGTGCCTGGAAAGGGGGGGGGCTAGCGGGAGGAGAGCAGTTCTTC. Translated, it gives CAWKGGGLAGGEQFF. The chain employs TRBV30 and TRBJ2-1; TRBD2 aligns across 11 bases. The ends lost 4 bases at V and 10 bases at J; junction bases unmatched: 12. The CDR3 sequence is 15 residues long. CDR1 is GTSNPN, CDR2 SVGIG, per germline (reference sequence). Supplemented by reference TRBV30 and TRBJ2-1, the full variable domain reads SQTIHQWPATLVQPVGSPLSLECTVEGTSNPNLYWYRQAAGRGLQLLFYSVGIGQISSEVPQNLSASRPQDRQFILSSKKLLLSDSGFYLCAWKGGGLAGGEQFFGPGTRLTVL.

The chain couples TRBV10-3 to TRBJ2-5; TRBD2 aligns across 11 bases. V lost 3 bases and J lost 2; bases outside the gene matches: 5. The CDR3 sequence is 16 residues long. Per the germline V gene, CDR1 is ENHRY and CDR2 is SYGVKD. The chain's CDR3 is CAISDSGGGKQETQYF. The CDR3 nucleotides are TGTGCCATCAGTGATAGCGGGGGGGGGAAACAAGAGACCCAGTACTTC.

The chain carries TRBV7-9 and TRBJ1-2, with a tentative D call TRBD1 (6 bases). The germline gives CDR1 SEHNR, CDR2 FQNEAQ (reference sequence). The V and J ends lost 4 bases and 8 bases respectively, with 14 bases between them. This CDR3 has 13 amino acids. The DNA for the CDR3 is TGTGCCAGCAGCTCACAGGGCGTGGGGGGCTACACCTTC. This translates into CASSSQGVGGYTF.

The chain combines TRBV27 with TRBJ2-3, with a tentative D call TRBD1 (6 bases). There are 14 residues in the CDR3. Germline loops: CDR1 MNHEY, CDR2 SMNVEV (reference sequence). V was shortened by 10 bases and J by 0 bases, with 14 bases between the two germline ends. CDR3 sequence reads: CANKDRLSTDTQYF. The CDR3 DNA reads as TGTGCCAATAAGGACAGACTGAGCACAGATACGCAGTATTTT.

This clone occurred a few times. J is TRBJ2-5 and V is TRBV10-3; 7 bases align to TRBD1. Germline CDR1 ENHRY, CDR2 SYGVKD. The trim removed 2 bases at V and 10 bases at J, leaving 16 bases unmatched. The CDR3 runs to 16 residues. The chain's CDR3 is CAISEPQGTGTRGQYF. CDR3 sequence (DNA): TGTGCCATCAGTGAGCCACAGGGGACGGGGACCCGGGGCCAGTACTTC.

The chain employs TRBV9 and TRBJ2-2; a weak D match, TRBD2 (6 bases). The V gene's germline CDR1 is SGDLS and CDR2 YYNGEE. The CDR3 extends over 16 amino acids. V lost 3 bases to trimming and J lost 6 bases, with 18 bases between them. The CDR3 DNA reads as TGTGCCAGCAGCGCCCGGGACTCCCAGGGCGCCGGGGAGCTGTTTTTT. Residues: CASSARDSQGAGELFF.

The chain employs TRBV10-1 and TRBJ2-2; perhaps TRBD1 as D (6 bases). In germline, CDR1 is WNHNN, CDR2 SYGVQD (reference sequence). Trimming cost V 6 bases and J 6 bases, with 11 bases left between them. The CDR3 loop spans 13 amino acids. CDR3 sequence (DNA): TGCGCCAGCAGAAACAGGGATTCCGGGGAGCTGTTTTTT. Translation gives CASRNRDSGELFF.

The CDR3 bases are TGCGCCAGCAGCCAGGACTCTACCGGGACAGACTTCACAGATACGCAGTATTTT. This codes for CASSQDSTGTDFTDTQYF. The chain carries TRBV4-1 and TRBJ2-3, with TRBD1 matching 7 bases. The CDR3 covers 18 residues. In germline, CDR1 is MGHRA, CDR2 YSYEKL. V lost 3 bases and J lost 2; bases outside the gene matches: 14.

The chain uses TRBV2 and TRBJ2-3; no clear D. Germline V gene lookup returns CDR1 SNHLY and CDR2 FYNNEI. The CDR3 is 15 residues long. V dropped 6 bases and J dropped 2 bases, with 15 bases sitting between them. CDR3 region: CASSLHRSLTDTQYF. CDR3 nucleotide sequence: TGTGCCAGCAGCCTCCATCGCTCACTCACAGATACGCAGTATTTT.

A few counts support this clone. The V call is TRBV14, the J call TRBJ2-5; 9 bases are a match to TRBD2. The CDR3 spans 15 residues. V was pared by 4 bases and J by 4 bases, with 7 bases of the junction left unmatched. Germline V lookup: CDR1 SGHDN, CDR2 FVKESK. In DNA, the CDR3 is TGTGCCAGCAGCCCCCGACTAGCGGTTGGAGAGACCCAGTACTTC. Its protein is CASSPRLAVGETQYF.